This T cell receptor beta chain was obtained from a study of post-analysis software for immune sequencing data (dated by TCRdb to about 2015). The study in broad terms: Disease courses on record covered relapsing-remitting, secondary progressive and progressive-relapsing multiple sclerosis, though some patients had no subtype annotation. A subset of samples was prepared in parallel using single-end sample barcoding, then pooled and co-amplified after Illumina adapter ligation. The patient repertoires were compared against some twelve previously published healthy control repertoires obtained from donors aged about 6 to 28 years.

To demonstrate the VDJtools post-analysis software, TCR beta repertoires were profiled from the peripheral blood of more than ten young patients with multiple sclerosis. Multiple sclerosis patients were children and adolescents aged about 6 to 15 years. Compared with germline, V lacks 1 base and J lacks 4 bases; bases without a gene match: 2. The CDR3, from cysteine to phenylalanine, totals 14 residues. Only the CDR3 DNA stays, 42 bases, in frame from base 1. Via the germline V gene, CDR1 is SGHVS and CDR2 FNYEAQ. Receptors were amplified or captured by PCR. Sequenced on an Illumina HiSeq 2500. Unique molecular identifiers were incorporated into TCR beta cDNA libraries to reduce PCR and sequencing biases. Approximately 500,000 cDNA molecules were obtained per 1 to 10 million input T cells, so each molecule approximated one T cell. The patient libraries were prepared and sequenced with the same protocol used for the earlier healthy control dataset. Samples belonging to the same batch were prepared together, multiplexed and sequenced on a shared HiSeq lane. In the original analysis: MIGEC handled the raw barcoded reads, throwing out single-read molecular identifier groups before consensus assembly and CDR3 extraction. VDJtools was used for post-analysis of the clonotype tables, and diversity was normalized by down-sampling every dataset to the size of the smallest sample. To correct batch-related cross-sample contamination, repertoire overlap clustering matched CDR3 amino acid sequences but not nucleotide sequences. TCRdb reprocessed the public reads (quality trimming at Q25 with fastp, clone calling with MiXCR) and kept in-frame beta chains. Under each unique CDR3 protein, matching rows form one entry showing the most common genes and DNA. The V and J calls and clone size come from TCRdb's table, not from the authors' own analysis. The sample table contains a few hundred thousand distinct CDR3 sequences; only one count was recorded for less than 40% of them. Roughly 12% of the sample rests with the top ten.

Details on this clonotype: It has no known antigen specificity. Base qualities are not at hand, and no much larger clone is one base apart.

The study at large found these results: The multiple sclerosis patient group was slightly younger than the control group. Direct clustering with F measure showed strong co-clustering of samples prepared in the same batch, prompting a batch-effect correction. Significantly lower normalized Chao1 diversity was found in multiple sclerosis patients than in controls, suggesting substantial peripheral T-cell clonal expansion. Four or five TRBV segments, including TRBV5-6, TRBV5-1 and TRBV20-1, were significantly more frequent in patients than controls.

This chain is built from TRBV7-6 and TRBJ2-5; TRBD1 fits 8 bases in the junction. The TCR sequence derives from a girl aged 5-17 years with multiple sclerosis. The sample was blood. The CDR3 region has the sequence CASSLGTGSETQYF. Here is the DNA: TGTGCCAGCAGCTTAGGGACAGGGTCAGAGACCCAGTACTTC. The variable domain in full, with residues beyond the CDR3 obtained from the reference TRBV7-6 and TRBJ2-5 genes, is GAGVSQSPRYKVTKRGQDVALRCDPISGHVSLYWYRQALGQGPEFLTYFNYEAQQDKSGLPNDRFSAERPEGSISTLTIQRTEQRDSAMYRCASSLGTGSETQYFGPGTRLLVL.